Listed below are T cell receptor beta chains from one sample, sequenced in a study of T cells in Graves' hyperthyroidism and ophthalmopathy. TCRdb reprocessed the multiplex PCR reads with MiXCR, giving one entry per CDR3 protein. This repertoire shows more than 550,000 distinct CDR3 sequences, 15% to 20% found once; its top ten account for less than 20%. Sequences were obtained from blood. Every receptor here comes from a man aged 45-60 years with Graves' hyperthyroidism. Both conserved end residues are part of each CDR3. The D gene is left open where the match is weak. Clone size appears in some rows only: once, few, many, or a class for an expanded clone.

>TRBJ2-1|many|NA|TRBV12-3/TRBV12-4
TGTGCCAGCAGTCCCCAGCCCAATGAGCAGTTCTTC
CASSPQPNEQFF
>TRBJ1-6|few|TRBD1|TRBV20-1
TGCAGTGTGATTCGAGGGACAGGGTTTAATTCACCCCTCCACTTT
CSVIRGTGFNSPLHF
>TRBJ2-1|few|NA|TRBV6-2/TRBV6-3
TGTGCCAGCACCTACTTGAAGTCGTGGGGACGCCCGAGGGTAAATGAGCAGTTCTTC
CASTYLKSWGRPRVNEQFF
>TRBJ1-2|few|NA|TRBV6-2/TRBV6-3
TGTGCCAGCAGTTACTCGCCCGGGGGACGGCCTGGCTACACCTTC
CASSYSPGGRPGYTF
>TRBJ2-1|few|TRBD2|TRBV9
TGTGCCAGCAGCGTAACGGGGACTAGCGGGAGATTAGGGAATGAGCAGTTCTTC
CASSVTGTSGRLGNEQFF
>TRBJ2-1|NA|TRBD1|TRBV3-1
TGTGCCAGCAGCCGCCGGGACAGGGCATTATACAATGAGCAGTTCTTC
CASSRRDRALYNEQFF
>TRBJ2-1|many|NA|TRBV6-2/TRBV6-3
TGTGCCAGCAGTTACAGCTACTACCTGGGTAATGAGCAGTTCTTC
CASSYSYYLGNEQFF
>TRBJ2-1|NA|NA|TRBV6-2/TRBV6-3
TGTGCCAGCAGTTACTTGAGTCATTCGGCCGATGAGCAGTTCTTC
CASSYLSHSADEQFF
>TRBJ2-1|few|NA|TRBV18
TGTGCCAGCTCACCAAGGCGACCACGCAATGAGCAGTTCTTC
CASSPRRPRNEQFF
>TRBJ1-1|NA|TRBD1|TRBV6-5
TGTGCCAGCGGTTACTCCAGGAGACAGGGGAACACTGAAGCTTTCTTT
CASGYSRRQGNTEAFF
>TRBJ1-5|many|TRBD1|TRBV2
TGTGCCAGCAGTGAACACAGGGGGCTAGGTCAGCCCCAGCATTTT
CASSEHRGLGQPQHF
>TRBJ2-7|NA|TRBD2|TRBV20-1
TGCAGTGCCTCGCCTCTCTTGACCGGGACTACGGGCGAGCAGTACTTC
CSASPLLTGTTGEQYF
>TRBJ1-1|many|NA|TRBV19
TGTGCCAGTAAGGAGAGGGACACTGAAGCTTTCTTT
CASKERDTEAFF
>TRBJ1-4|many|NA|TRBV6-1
TGTGCCAGCAGTGAAGGGGTGGTACCCGATGAAAAACTGTTTTTT
CASSEGVVPDEKLFF
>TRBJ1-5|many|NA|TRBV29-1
TGCATGGCAGGGCGATTCAACAATCAGCCCCAGCATTTT
CMAGRFNNQPQHF
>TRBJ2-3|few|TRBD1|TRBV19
TGTGCCAGTAGTCGTCCGGGACAGGGAGGAACAGATACGCAGTATTTT
CASSRPGQGGTDTQYF
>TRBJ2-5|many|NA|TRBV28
TGTGCCAGCAGTTACCCCGGTAGCCGTGTCCAGTACTTC
CASSYPGSRVQYF
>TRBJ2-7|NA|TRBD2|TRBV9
TGTGCCAGCAGCCCCCCAGCCGAGCGGGAGACACCCTACGAGCAGTACTTC
CASSPPAERETPYEQYF
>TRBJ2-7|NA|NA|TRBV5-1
TGCGCCAGCAGCGAGAGCTCTGGGTTCTCCTACGAGCAGTACTTC
CASSESSGFSYEQYF
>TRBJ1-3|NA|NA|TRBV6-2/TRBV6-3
TGTGCCAGCACCGCTGCAGGGGTCTCTGGAGACACCATATATTTT
CASTAAGVSGDTIYF
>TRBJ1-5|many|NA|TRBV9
TGTGCCAGCAGCGTCCGGGGCGACAATCAGCCCCAGCATTTT
CASSVRGDNQPQHF
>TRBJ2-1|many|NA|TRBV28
TGTGCCAGCAGTTTAACGGTCGAATACTCCTACAATGAGCAGTTCTTC
CASSLTVEYSYNEQFF
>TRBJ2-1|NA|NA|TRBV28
TGTGCCAGCAGTAGAAGTAGTAAGCAGTTCTTC
CASSRSSKQFF
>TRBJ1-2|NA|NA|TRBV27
TGTGCCAGCAGATACGGCTATGGCTACACCTTC
CASRYGYGYTF
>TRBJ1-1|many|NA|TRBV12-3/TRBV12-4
TGTGCCAGCAGTTTAGAAGATAGCGGCACTGAAGCTTTCTTT
CASSLEDSGTEAFF
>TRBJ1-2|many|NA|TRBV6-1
TGTGCCAGCAGTTCCGACAGGTTGGGAAACTATGGCTACACCTTC
CASSSDRLGNYGYTF
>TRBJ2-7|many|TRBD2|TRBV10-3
TGTGCCATCAGTGATCCAGCGGGAACCTACGAGCAGTACTTC
CAISDPAGTYEQYF
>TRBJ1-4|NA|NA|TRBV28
TGTGCCAACAGTTTCAGGGGCGGGGTGGAAAAACTGTTTTTT
CANSFRGGVEKLFF
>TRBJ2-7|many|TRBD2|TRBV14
TGTGCCAGCAGCCCAGGGACTAGCGGGAGTCAAAACGAGCAGTACTTC
CASSPGTSGSQNEQYF
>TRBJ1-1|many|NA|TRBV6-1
TGTGCCAGCAGTCGCTCCCTGACAGGGAACACTGAAGCTTTCTTT
CASSRSLTGNTEAFF
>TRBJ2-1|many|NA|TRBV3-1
TGTGCCAGCAGCCAAGGGGGGGCTGGCGAGCAGTTCTTC
CASSQGGAGEQFF
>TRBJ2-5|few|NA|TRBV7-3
TGTGCCAGCAGCCGACCAGCGGGAGAGACCCAGTACTTC
CASSRPAGETQYF
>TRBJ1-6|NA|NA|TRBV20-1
TGCAGTGCTAGAGATTTCGGGACTCCTGGTCGTGCACCCCTCCACTTT
CSARDFGTPGRAPLHF
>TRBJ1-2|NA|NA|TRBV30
TGTGCCTGGAGTGTTAACTTGAACTATGGCTACACCTTC
CAWSVNLNYGYTF
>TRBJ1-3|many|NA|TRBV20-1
TGCAGTGCTAGAAGGGGAACTGGAAACACCATATATTTT
CSARRGTGNTIYF
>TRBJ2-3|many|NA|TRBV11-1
TGTGCCAGCACCTTCGGGGGAGGCGGAGTCACAGATACGCAGTATTTT
CASTFGGGGVTDTQYF
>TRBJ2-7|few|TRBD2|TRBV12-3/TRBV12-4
TGTGCCAGCAGGTGGACTAGCGGCACCGAGCAGTACTTC
CASRWTSGTEQYF
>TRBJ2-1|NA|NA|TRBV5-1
TGCGCCAGCAGCTTGTCTGCGGGCCAGTACAATGAGCAGCTCTTC
CASSLSAGQYNEQLF
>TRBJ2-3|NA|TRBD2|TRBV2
TGTGCCAGCGGCAGCGGGACTAGCACAGATACGCAGTATTTT
CASGSGTSTDTQYF
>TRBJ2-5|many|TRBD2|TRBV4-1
TGCGCCAGCAGCCAAGAGTCGCTAGCGGGAGGCCATCAAGAGACCCAGTACTTC
CASSQESLAGGHQETQYF
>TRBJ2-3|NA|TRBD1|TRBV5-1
TGCGCCAGCAGCCCACCATCGAGGGGGCAGGCAGATACGCAGTATTTT
CASSPPSRGQADTQYF
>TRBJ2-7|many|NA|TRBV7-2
TGTGCCAGCAGCTTTCTCGGACGCCTAGAGCAGTACTTC
CASSFLGRLEQYF
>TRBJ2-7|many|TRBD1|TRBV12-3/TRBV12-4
TGTGCCAGCAGTCCATCCCGGGGACAGGGGTTCTACGAGCAGTACTTC
CASSPSRGQGFYEQYF
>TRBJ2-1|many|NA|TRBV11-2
TGTGCCAGCAGCCGCAGGACTATACTTGGCGGTGAGCAGTTCTTC
CASSRRTILGGEQFF
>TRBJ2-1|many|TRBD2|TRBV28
TGTGCCAGCAGTTTATGGGCGGCGGGGGTGGGGGACAATGAGCAGTTCTTC
CASSLWAAGVGDNEQFF
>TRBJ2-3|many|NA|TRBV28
TGTGCCAGCAGTTGTTCGGGGGACAGAAGCACAGATACGCAGTATTTT
CASSCSGDRSTDTQYF